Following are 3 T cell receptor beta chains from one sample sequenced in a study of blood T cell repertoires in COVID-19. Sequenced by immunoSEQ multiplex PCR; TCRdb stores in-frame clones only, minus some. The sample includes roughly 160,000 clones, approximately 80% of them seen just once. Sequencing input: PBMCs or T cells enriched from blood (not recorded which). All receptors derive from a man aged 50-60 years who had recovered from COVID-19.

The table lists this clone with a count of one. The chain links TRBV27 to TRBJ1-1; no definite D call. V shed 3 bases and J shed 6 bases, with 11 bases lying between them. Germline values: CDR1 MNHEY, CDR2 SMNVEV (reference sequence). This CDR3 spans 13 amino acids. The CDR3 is CASSFGRSAEAFF. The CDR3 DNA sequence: TGTGCCAGCAGTTTCGGTAGGAGTGCTGAAGCTTTCTTT.

The CDR3 spells CASSPMPGQGPNTEAFF. In DNA form, the CDR3 reads TGTGCCAGCTCACCGATGCCGGGACAGGGGCCGAACACTGAAGCTTTCTTT. The chain combines TRBV18 with TRBJ1-1, with 10 bases identical to TRBD1. CDR1 KGHSH and CDR2 LQKENI come from the germline V gene. V dropped 3 bases and J dropped 1; count of bases not matched to a gene: 8. The CDR3 consists of 17 residues.

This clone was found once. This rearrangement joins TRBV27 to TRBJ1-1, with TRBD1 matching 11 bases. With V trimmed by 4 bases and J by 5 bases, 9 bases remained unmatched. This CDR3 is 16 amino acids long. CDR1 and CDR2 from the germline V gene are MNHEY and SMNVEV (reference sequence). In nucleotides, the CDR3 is TGTGCCAGCAGTTCTCGCCGGACAGGGGGCCAGACTGAAGCTTTCTTT. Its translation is CASSSRRTGGQTEAFF.